These 17 T cell receptor beta chains share one sample of origin, sequenced in a study of shared clonotypes between healthy human individuals. The naive CD8 population came from CD45RO-negative cells selected for CCR7, without terminally differentiated effector memory CD45RA+ cells. The assay was immunoSEQ multiplex PCR, and TCRdb's table has in-frame clones only and misses some. Seen here are some 2,100,000 clones, 85% to 95% observed once, and the top ten hold roughly 1.7%. Input material: naive CD8+ T cells from PBMCs. These receptors originate from a man aged 18 to 30 in good health. Some clones in this sample may be carry-over from other donors' samples.

This clone appeared a few times. The J gene is TRBJ1-1, the V gene TRBV12-5; D gene ambiguous. CDR1 is LGHNT and CDR2 is FRNRAP in the germline V gene. Trimming shortened V by 1 base and J by 6 bases, and 6 bases separated the two germline ends. The CDR3 extends over 12 amino acids. CDR3 loop: CASGLDGAEAFF. The DNA for the CDR3 is TGTGCTAGTGGTTTGGATGGAGCTGAAGCTTTCTTT.

This clone was observed a handful of times. This chain links TRBV9 with TRBJ2-1; D is possibly TRBD2 (5 bases). The CDR3 spans 14 residues. Trimming took 0 bases from V and 8 from J, leaving 12 bases between them. Germline CDR1 and CDR2: SGDLS and YYNGEE. The CDR3 nucleotides read TGTGCCAGCAGCGTAGTCGAGGGCCTCGATGAGCAGTTCTTC. Its translation: CASSVVEGLDEQFF.

The chain carries TRBV4-3 and TRBJ2-7, with a tentative D call TRBD1 (5 bases). Trimming left V 2 bases short and J 0 bases short, with 8 bases between. CDR1 and CDR2 (germline): LGHNA, YSLEER. The CDR3 consists of 14 residues. CDR3 bases: TGCGCCAGCAGCCAACAAACAGGCTCCTACGAGCAGTACTTC. Amino acid sequence: CASSQQTGSYEQYF.

The chain recombines TRBV25-1 with TRBJ2-7, with D possibly matching TRBD1 (5 bases). CDR1 is MGHDK, CDR2 SYGVNS, per germline. Between the trimmed V and J ends, which lost 3 bases and 4 bases, there was a span of 10 bases. The CDR3 spans 13 residues. The CDR3: CASSETEGYEQYF. CDR3 DNA sequence: TGTGCCAGCAGTGAGACAGAAGGATACGAGCAGTACTTC.

The chain has TRBV27 and TRBJ2-3; a weak D match, TRBD1 (7 bases). Per germline, CDR1 MNHEY and CDR2 SMNVEV (reference sequence). The ends were cut back, 5 bases at V and 4 bases at J, with 16 bases in the middle. The CDR3 is 15 amino acids. The CDR3 reads CASSLRQGGADTQYF. The CDR3, as DNA: TGTGCCAGCAGTCTAAGACAGGGAGGCGCAGATACGCAGTATTTT.

The CDR3 region is CASSLEGSYGYTF. The CDR3 region has the DNA TGTGCCAGCAGTTTAGAGGGGAGCTATGGCTACACCTTC. The chain carries TRBV28 and TRBJ1-2; D is possibly TRBD1 (5 bases). CDR1 MDHEN and CDR2 SYDVKM come from the germline V gene. V shed 2 bases and J shed 4 bases, with 8 bases lying between them. CDR3 length: 13 amino acids.

The gene calls are TRBV4-3 and TRBJ2-1; a possible D gene is TRBD2 (6 bases). The V end was cut by 5 bases, the J end by 1 base, with 15 bases between. CDR3 size: 16 residues. The V gene's germline CDR1 is LGHNA and CDR2 YSLEER. CDR3 nucleotide sequence: TGCGCCAGCAGCGCGGAGGCCGGGAGTTCCTACAATGAGCAGTTCTTC. Protein sequence: CASSAEAGSSYNEQFF.

The V gene is TRBV6-1, the J gene TRBJ1-3, with unresolved D. The V end lost 4 bases, the J end lost 0 bases, and 10 bases lay between the germline ends. The CDR3 is made up of 15 amino acids. Germline values: CDR1 MNHNS, CDR2 SASEGT. Here the CDR3 reads CASSADGSSGNTIYF. CDR3 coding DNA: TGTGCCAGCAGTGCGGACGGTTCCTCTGGAAACACCATATATTTT.

The J gene is TRBJ2-3, the V gene TRBV28; TRBD1 matches 7 bases. CDR3 length: 15 amino acids. Per the germline V gene, CDR1 is MDHEN and CDR2 is SYDVKM. J was trimmed by 2 bases and V by 5 bases; bases with no gene match: 7. CDR3 DNA sequence: TGTGCCAGCAGTGAGATAGGGGGCTCCACAGATACGCAGTATTTT. Protein sequence: CASSEIGGSTDTQYF. The whole variable domain, filled in from reference TRBV28 and TRBJ2-3, reads DVKVTQSSRYLVKRTGEKVFLECVQDMDHENMFWYRQDPGLGLRLIYFSYDVKMKEKGDIPEGYSVSREKKERFSLILESASTNQTSMYLCASSEIGGSTDTQYFGPGTRLTVL.

This clone has just one count. Other DNA sequences within the sample encode an identical CDR3. The chain employs TRBV7-9 and TRBJ2-7; D is unclear. The CDR3 has 11 residues. Germline CDR1 reads SEHNR; CDR2 reads FQNEAQ (reference sequence). Trimming shortened V by 5 bases and J by 4 bases, and 6 bases separated the two germline ends. CDR3 sequence (DNA): TGTGCCAGCAGCCGATATTACGAGCAGTACTTC. This translates into CASSRYYEQYF.

The chain links TRBV30 to TRBJ2-7, with D maybe TRBD1 (5 bases). The V gene's germline CDR1 is GTSNPN and CDR2 SVGIG (reference sequence). Trimming stripped 4 bases from V and 3 bases from J, with 10 bases between. The CDR3 runs 12 residues. DNA of the CDR3: TGTGCCTGGACGCAGGGTGTCTACGAGCAGTACTTC. As protein: CAWTQGVYEQYF.

The chain carries TRBV5-6 and TRBJ1-2, with TRBD1 as a possible D gene (6 bases). The CDR3 spans 16 residues. Trimming shortened V by 4 bases and J by 5 bases, and 21 bases separated the two germline ends. Germline CDR1 and CDR2: SGHDT and YYEEEE. The CDR3 here is CASSVTGGQPTYGYTF. CDR3 DNA sequence: TGTGCCAGCAGCGTAACCGGAGGACAGCCTACGTATGGCTACACCTTC.

CDR3 nucleotides: TGCGCCAGCAGCATGGGACGGAGGCTTTACAATGAGCAGTTCTTC. Translated, it gives CASSMGRRLYNEQFF. The chain uses TRBV5-1 and TRBJ2-1; D is tentatively TRBD1 or TRBD2 (5 bases each). CDR1 and CDR2 (germline): SGHRS, YFSETQ. V shed 4 bases and J shed 4 bases, with 15 bases lying between them. The CDR3 contains 15 residues.

V is TRBV27 and J is TRBJ2-7; D might be TRBD2 (6 bases). The CDR3 is 14 amino acids. The V gene lost 6 bases and the J gene lost 3 bases, with 15 bases spanning the gap. CDR1 is MNHEY and CDR2 is SMNVEV in the germline V gene (reference sequence). For the CDR3, the DNA is TGTGCCAGCAGCCCCGGGCCGGGAGACTACGAGCAGTACTTC. Its translation is CASSPGPGDYEQYF.

The chain combines TRBV10-2 with TRBJ1-5; 10 bases match TRBD1. Germline V gene lookup returns CDR1 WSHSY and CDR2 SAAADI. The CDR3 covers 17 residues. The V segment lost 2 bases and the J segment 0 bases; nucleotides outside the gene matches: 4. CDR3 nucleotides: TGCGCCAGCAGTGAGGGGGGGACAGGGGATAGCAATCAGCCCCAGCATTTT. Translation gives CASSEGGTGDSNQPQHF.

J is TRBJ2-6 and V is TRBV7-2, with 7 bases lining up with TRBD1. Trimming took 5 bases from V and 1 from J; bases not matched to a gene: 5. Germline-derived CDR1 and CDR2 are SGHTA and FQGNSA. This CDR3 region has 16 residues. Written as DNA, the CDR3 is TGTGCCAGCAGCGCCCGACAGGGTTCTGGGGCCAACGTCCTGACTTTC. It translates to CASSARQGSGANVLTF.

This chain connects TRBV27 to TRBJ2-7; TRBD2 aligns across 9 bases. Germline CDR1 and CDR2: MNHEY and SMNVEV (reference sequence). V gave up 6 bases and J gave up 4 bases; unmatched junction bases: 10. The CDR3 totals 15 residues. The chain's CDR3 is CASSKFSGSLYEQYF. CDR3 nucleotide sequence: TGTGCCAGCAGCAAATTTAGCGGGAGTTTGTACGAGCAGTACTTC.